This passage covers 24 T cell receptor beta chains from one sample sequenced in a study of cytomegalovirus exposure and HLA in healthy donors. PCR amplification relied on 60 Vbeta primers (plus 13 Jbeta primers). Profiling relied on immunoSEQ multiplex PCR, and the TCRdb table lists in-frame clones only, not all of them. In the table there are 100,000 to 150,000 clones, over 65% of which are singletons. The specimen sequenced was PBMCs. These receptors were collected from a man younger than 35 in good health and CMV-seropositive.

Notes on this clone: A read error likely explains this, since a far larger clone differs by one base. Other DNA sequences in this sample translate to the same CDR3. V and J are TRBV9 and TRBJ1-1; tentative D call: TRBD1 (6 bases). The length of the CDR3 is 16 residues. Germline V lookup: CDR1 SGDLS, CDR2 YYNGEE. The CDR3 sequence: CAISVEDSSMNTEAFF. CDR3 coding DNA: TGTGCCATCAGCGTAGAGGACAGCTCGATGAACACTGAAGCTTTCTTT.

The chain links TRBV9 to TRBJ2-5, with 10 bases lining up with TRBD2. CDR1 and CDR2 (germline): SGDLS, YYNGEE. The CDR3 is made up of 15 amino acids. The trim removed 0 bases at V and 3 bases at J, leaving 2 bases unmatched. CDR3 region: CASSVVGTSEETQYF. The CDR3 nucleotides are TGTGCCAGCAGCGTAGTCGGGACTAGCGAAGAGACCCAGTACTTC.

The sample holds a few counts of this clone. The chain uses TRBV2 and TRBJ1-5; 8 positions agree with TRBD1. After removal of 2 bases from V and 11 bases from J, the junction contained 2 bases not matched to a gene. Germline V gene sequence: CDR1 SNHLY, CDR2 FYNNEI. CDR3 length: 12 amino acids. The CDR3: CASSEQGATQHF. The CDR3 DNA reads as TGTGCCAGCAGTGAACAGGGGGCCACCCAGCATTTT.

The rearrangement joins TRBV9 to TRBJ2-3, with unresolved D. CDR1 and CDR2 (germline): SGDLS, YYNGEE. The V gene lost 0 bases and the J gene lost 0 bases, with 8 bases spanning the gap. The CDR3 sequence is 15 residues long. CDR3 nucleotide sequence: TGTGCCAGCAGCGTAGGTCAGACTAGCACAGATACGCAGTATTTT. Encoded protein: CASSVGQTSTDTQYF.

V gene TRBV9 combines with J gene TRBJ1-3; the D gene is possibly TRBD1 (6 bases). CDR3 size: 17 residues. Trimming removed 3 bases from V and 3 bases from J, with 19 bases in between. Per the germline V gene, CDR1 is SGDLS and CDR2 is YYNGEE. The CDR3 region is CASSEYPGAPGGNTIYF. The CDR3 DNA is TGTGCCAGCAGCGAGTACCCAGGGGCCCCGGGTGGAAACACCATATATTTT.

V is TRBV5-6 and J is TRBJ1-1; 7 bases are shared with TRBD1. V dropped 3 bases and J dropped 7; count of bases not matched to a gene: 3. Germline V gives CDR1 SGHDT, CDR2 YYEEEE. This CDR3 contains 12 residues. The CDR3 coding sequence is TGTGCCAGCAGCTCCGACAGGGATGAAGCTTTCTTT. Residues: CASSSDRDEAFF.

This clone was seen only once. CDR3 in DNA: TGCGCCAGCAGGGTTCCCGGAGACTACGAGCAGTACTTC. Translated, it gives CASRVPGDYEQYF. V gene TRBV5-1 combines with J gene TRBJ2-7; D gene ambiguous. There are 13 residues in the CDR3. Trimming took off 5 bases at V and 3 bases at J, with 12 bases between the two ends. CDR1 and CDR2 (germline): SGHRS, YFSETQ.

The chain couples TRBV5-1 to TRBJ2-7, with 7 bases identical to TRBD1. This CDR3 contains 17 residues. CDR1 and CDR2 (germline): SGHRS, YFSETQ. The ends lost 0 bases at V and 7 bases at J; junction bases unmatched: 16. This chain's CDR3 is CASSLGLSTGKDREQYF. In DNA form, the CDR3 reads TGCGCCAGCAGCTTGGGCCTATCGACAGGGAAAGATCGAGAGCAGTACTTC.

The chain is built from TRBV25-1 and TRBJ1-2; TRBD1 agrees at 12 bases. J lost 8 bases, V lost 3 bases, and 7 bases had no gene match. Germline loops: CDR1 MGHDK, CDR2 SYGVNS. The CDR3 is 15 amino acids. The CDR3 sequence is CASSDRDRGLAGYTF. The CDR3 DNA sequence: TGTGCCAGCAGTGACCGGGACAGGGGGCTGGCGGGCTACACCTTC.

This clone was counted a single time. The chain uses TRBV7-9 and TRBJ1-1; TRBD1 might be the D (6 bases). Trimming removed 5 bases from V and 5 bases from J, with 18 bases in between. The V gene's germline CDR1 is SEHNR and CDR2 FQNEAQ (reference sequence). CDR3 length equals 15 residues. The CDR3 loop is CASSPQAGGLTEAFF. The CDR3 nucleotides are TGTGCCAGCAGCCCACAGGCGGGGGGGCTAACTGAAGCTTTCTTT. Using reference TRBV7-9 and TRBJ1-1 for the parts outside the CDR3, the full variable domain is DTGVSQNPRHKITKRGQNVTFRCDPISEHNRLYWYRQTLGQGPEFLTYFQNEAQLEKSRLLSDRFSAERPKGSFSTLEIQRTEQGDSAMYLCASSPQAGGLTEAFFGQGTRLTVV.

The rearrangement joins TRBV27 to TRBJ1-2, with D uncertain. CDR3 length: 13 residues. The V end lost 2 bases, the J end lost 2 bases, and 6 bases lay between the germline ends. Germline V gene data show CDR1 as MNHEY and CDR2 as SMNVEV (reference sequence). The CDR3 DNA is TGTGCCAGCAGTTTAAACCGGAACTATGGCTACACCTTC. Encoded protein: CASSLNRNYGYTF.

This clone turned up a few times. The chain links TRBV19 to TRBJ1-4; no clear D gene. In germline, CDR1 is LNHDA, CDR2 SQIVND (reference sequence). CDR3 length: 13 residues. Trimming removed 4 bases at V and 11 bases at J, with 14 bases between. The CDR3 sequence: CASSNGVSQKLFF. CDR3 bases: TGTGCCAGTAGTAACGGCGTTAGCCAGAAACTGTTTTTT.

This clone was seen a handful of times. The chain links TRBV5-5 to TRBJ1-1, with unresolved D. V lost 1 base to trimming and J lost 3 bases, with 7 bases between them. There are 13 residues in the CDR3. The germline CDR1 and CDR2 sequences are SGHKS and YYEKEE (reference sequence). The CDR3 loop is CASSLFGDTEAFF. CDR3 in DNA: TGTGCCAGCAGCTTGTTCGGAGACACTGAAGCTTTCTTT.

This clone was picked up one time. This chain joins TRBV10-3 and TRBJ1-2, with D unresolved. CDR1 ENHRY and CDR2 SYGVKD come from the germline V gene. V dropped 5 bases and J dropped 3 bases, with 7 bases sitting between them. This CDR3 comprises 12 residues. The CDR3 here is CAISLEYYGYTF. Written as DNA, the CDR3 is TGTGCCATCAGTTTAGAATACTATGGCTACACCTTC.

The chain links TRBV19 to TRBJ2-7, with D uncertain. The CDR3 is 13 residues long. V was clipped by 2 bases and J by 0 bases, with 5 bases between them. Looked up from germline, CDR1 is LNHDA and CDR2 is SQIVND (reference sequence). In DNA, the CDR3 is TGTGCCAGTAGTATAAGCGTCTCCTACGAGCAGTACTTC. Its translation is CASSISVSYEQYF.

The chain couples TRBV21-1 to TRBJ2-3; TRBD2 is the table's D call, not checked against the DNA. TRBV21-1 is termed a pseudogene. The CDR3 is 10 residues long. CDR3 coding DNA: TGTGCCAGCAGCCCACGGGATCGATATTTT. It encodes CASSPRDRYF.

The chain recombines TRBV29-1 with TRBJ2-1, with unresolved D. From germline, CDR1 is SQVTM and CDR2 ANQGSEA. V shed 0 bases and J shed 5 bases, with 8 bases lying between them. CDR3 length: 13 amino acids. The CDR3 reads CSVEETAHNEQFF. CDR3 in DNA: TGCAGCGTTGAAGAAACTGCCCACAATGAGCAGTTCTTC.

V and J are TRBV7-9 and TRBJ2-1, with TRBD2 identical over 8 bases. Germline V lookup: CDR1 SEHNR, CDR2 FQNEAQ (reference sequence). The CDR3 totals 17 residues. The V gene end was trimmed by 5 bases and the J gene end by 2 bases; junction bases not matched to a gene: 11. This CDR3 is CASSPQSGGHPYNEQFF. DNA for the CDR3: TGTGCCAGCAGCCCACAAAGCGGGGGACACCCCTACAATGAGCAGTTCTTC.

The rearrangement uses TRBV5-1 and TRBJ2-1, with 11 nucleotides matching TRBD2. After removal of 2 bases from V and 10 bases from J, the junction contained 8 bases not matched to a gene. The CDR3 extends over 15 amino acids. Germline CDR1 is SGHRS and CDR2 is YFSETQ. As DNA, the CDR3 is TGCGCCAGCAGCTTACGGACTAGCGGGTTAAGGGAGCAGTTCTTC. Its translation: CASSLRTSGLREQFF.

The rearrangement uses TRBV6-6 and TRBJ1-1; no definite D call. This CDR3 region has 12 residues. Germline CDR1 reads MNHNY; CDR2 reads SVGAGI (reference sequence). V was clipped by 5 bases and J by 4 bases, with 8 bases between them. The CDR3 DNA reads as TGTGCCAGCAGTCCCGCGGGCACTGAAGCTTTCTTT. Its translation: CASSPAGTEAFF.

For this clone: The sample contains more than one DNA sequence encoding this CDR3. The chain joins TRBV18 to TRBJ1-1; 9 bases are a match to TRBD1. This CDR3 spans 15 amino acids. The germline V gene encodes CDR1 KGHSH and CDR2 LQKENI. After removal of 4 bases from V and 2 bases from J, the junction contained 5 bases not matched to a gene. This CDR3 is CASSRQGGLNTEAFF. DNA of the CDR3: TGTGCCAGCTCACGACAGGGGGGGCTTAACACTGAAGCTTTCTTT.

V gene TRBV18 combines with J gene TRBJ1-1, with D possibly being TRBD1 (5 bases). Deletions cut 6 bases from V and 4 bases from J, with 12 bases between. CDR1 and CDR2 from the germline V gene are KGHSH and LQKENI. The CDR3 spans 13 residues. DNA of the CDR3: TGTGCCAGCTCCCCCCCAGGGCTCACTGAAGCTTTCTTT. This encodes CASSPPGLTEAFF.

The rearrangement joins TRBV5-1 to TRBJ2-7; 8 bases align to TRBD1. The CDR3 spans 13 residues. CDR1 is SGHRS, CDR2 YFSETQ, per germline. V shed 3 bases, J shed 2 bases, and the junction held 1 base outside the gene matches. The CDR3 coding sequence is TGCGCCAGCAGCTGGGGACAGGCCTACGAGCAGTACTTC. It yields the protein CASSWGQAYEQYF.

This clone was seen many times. This chain uses TRBV6-1 with TRBJ2-1; TRBD2 agrees at 10 bases. In germline, CDR1 is MNHNS, CDR2 SASEGT. The CDR3 has 15 amino acids. Losses at the gene ends were 4 bases for V and 9 bases for J; bases not matched to a gene: 9. Written as DNA, the CDR3 is TGTGCCAGCAGTGGGATAGCGGGGGGCATTAGTGAGCAGTTCTTC. Its protein is CASSGIAGGISEQFF.